A single sample gave rise to the 26 T cell receptor beta chains below, sequenced in a study of T cells in Graves' hyperthyroidism and ophthalmopathy. The CDR3 regions of TCR beta were amplified from RNA transcripts. A set of HTBI primers served as the primers for a first-round RT-PCR of the TCR CDR3. In TCRdb, the multiplex PCR reads were re-called with MiXCR into one record per CDR3 protein. In the table there are about 300,000 distinct CDR3 sequences, approximately 14% of which are singletons. The sequenced sample consisted of blood. The receptors shown here come from a middle-aged woman with Graves' hyperthyroidism.

A few counts support this clonotype. A read error is possible here, since a much larger clone lies one base away. No conserved phenylalanine or tryptophan ends this CDR3, so it is likely a read error. The chain recombines TRBV11-2 with TRBJ1-1, with D perhaps matching TRBD1 (5 bases). Germline V gives CDR1 SGHAT, CDR2 FQNNGV. Trimming left V 7 bases short and J 10 bases short, with 13 bases between. This CDR3 contains 11 residues. The CDR3 region has the DNA TGTGCCAGCACTTCCGGCAGGGTAGCTTTCCTT. As protein: CASTSGRVAFL.

The chain carries TRBV27 and TRBJ2-6; maybe TRBD1 (5 bases). The germline V gene encodes CDR1 MNHEY and CDR2 SMNVEV (reference sequence). The CDR3 extends over 14 amino acids. The germline V and J ends were trimmed by 3 bases and 2 bases, with 5 bases remaining between them. CDR3 amino acids: CASSFRAGANVLTF. The CDR3 DNA reads as TGTGCCAGCAGTTTCAGGGCTGGGGCCAACGTCCTGACTTTC.

A single count supports this clonotype. The chain couples TRBV28 to TRBJ1-6, with TRBD1 identical over 9 bases. Looked up from germline, CDR1 is MDHEN and CDR2 is SYDVKM. CDR3 size: 15 residues. V trimming: 6 bases; J trimming: 8 bases; junction bases outside the gene matches: 8. CDR3 protein: CASSFPDRGYSPLHF. The CDR3 bases are TGTGCCAGCAGCTTCCCGGACAGGGGATATTCACCCCTCCACTTT.

This clonotype appeared many times. The chain recombines TRBV7-8 with TRBJ2-7; the match to TRBD2 covers 9 bases. This CDR3 spans 13 amino acids. CDR1 is SGHVS and CDR2 is FQNEAQ in the germline V gene. V dropped 6 bases and J dropped 4; count of bases not matched to a gene: 4. The CDR3 is CASRRTSEYEQYF. The CDR3 nucleotides are TGTGCCAGCAGGCGGACTAGCGAGTACGAGCAGTACTTC.

This clonotype turned up a few times. The chain has TRBV7-2 and TRBJ2-7, with D hard to call. CDR3 size: 13 residues. Germline values: CDR1 SGHTA, CDR2 FQGNSA. The V gene lost 5 bases and the J gene lost 4 bases, with 12 bases spanning the gap. CDR3 in DNA: TGTGCCAGCAGCCTCGCGGCTGTTTACGAGCAGTACTTC. Its protein product is CASSLAAVYEQYF.

Many counts were recorded for this clonotype. The chain is built from TRBV29-1 and TRBJ2-3; TRBD2 matches 14 bases. The CDR3 has 14 residues. Germline assignment: CDR1 SQVTM and CDR2 ANQGSEA. Unmatched junction bases numbered 4, after V lost 7 bases and J lost 4 bases. The CDR3 sequence: CSGGLAGGPDTQYF. The CDR3 coding sequence is TGCAGCGGTGGACTAGCGGGAGGTCCAGATACGCAGTATTTT.

The table lists this clonotype with many counts. This chain connects TRBV11-2 to TRBJ2-7; 7 bases line up with TRBD1. The CDR3 loop spans 14 amino acids. Germline-derived CDR1 and CDR2 are SGHAT and FQNNGV. V trimming: 3 bases; J trimming: 2 bases; junction bases outside the gene matches: 4. The CDR3 region has the DNA TGTGCCAGCAGCTTCCTCCAGGGGGCCTACGAGCAGTACTTC. Protein product: CASSFLQGAYEQYF.

This clonotype was counted ten times or more. The V and J genes are TRBV7-2 and TRBJ2-3, with D possibly being TRBD2 (6 bases). Trimming shortened V by 3 bases and J by 4 bases, and 14 bases separated the two germline ends. The germline gives CDR1 SGHTA, CDR2 FQGNSA. The CDR3 runs 15 residues. The CDR3 coding sequence is TGTGCCAGCAGCTTCCAGACTAGAAAAGCAGATACGCAGTATTTT. Residues: CASSFQTRKADTQYF.

The chain combines TRBV20-1 with TRBJ1-1; no firm D call. This CDR3 has 14 residues. Germline V gives CDR1 DFQATT, CDR2 SNEGSKA (reference sequence). V lost 0 bases and J lost 0, with 8 bases in between. The CDR3 DNA reads as TGCAGTGCTAGAGATCGAAGGGTGAACACTGAAGCTTTCTTT. Its protein is CSARDRRVNTEAFF.

This clonotype has more than one count but fewer than ten. The genes are TRBV9 and TRBJ1-3; D is ambiguous. The CDR3 runs to 16 residues. Trimming pared 5 bases from V and 3 bases from J, leaving 18 bases between. Germline CDR1 is SGDLS and CDR2 is YYNGEE. CDR3 coding DNA: TGTGCCAGCAGTCTTAGTGCAGGCTCTCTTGGAAACACCATATATTTT. Protein product: CASSLSAGSLGNTIYF.

This clonotype was counted only a few times. The chain uses TRBV29-1 and TRBJ2-5; 7 nucleotides align to TRBD2. In germline, CDR1 is SQVTM, CDR2 ANQGSEA. J gave up 5 bases and V 4 bases, and 7 bases lay outside the gene matches. The CDR3 extends over 13 amino acids. The DNA of the CDR3 is TGCAGCGTTGTGAGCGGGGCCGACGAGACCCAGTACTTC. This codes for CSVVSGADETQYF.

This chain joins TRBV12-3 or TRBV12-4 and TRBJ2-3; 10 bases align to TRBD2. The CDR3 has 17 amino acids. The J segment lost 2 bases and the V segment lost 2 bases, leaving 7 bases of the junction unmatched. The CDR3 protein is CASSLTSGDLLTDTQYF. The CDR3 DNA reads as TGTGCCAGCAGTTTAACTAGCGGGGACCTCCTCACAGATACGCAGTATTTT.

At least ten counts were recorded for this clonotype. The rearrangement joins TRBV11-2 to TRBJ2-1; D might be TRBD1 (5 bases). CDR3 length equals 15 residues. Germline V lookup: CDR1 SGHAT, CDR2 FQNNGV. Trimming removed 5 bases from V and 3 bases from J, with 14 bases in between. The CDR3 loop reads CASSGTERGYNEQFF. In nucleotides, the CDR3 is TGTGCCAGCAGCGGCACTGAAAGGGGCTACAATGAGCAGTTCTTC.

The chain combines TRBV15 with TRBJ2-5; D is possibly TRBD1 (5 bases). This CDR3 is 14 amino acids long. V lost 0 bases, J lost 5 bases, and 10 bases lay in between. Germline loops: CDR1 LNHNV, CDR2 YYDKDF (reference sequence). The CDR3 nucleotides are TGTGCCACCAGCAGAGATGCAGGGTATGAGACCCAGTACTTC. This encodes CATSRDAGYETQYF.

This sequence joins TRBV19 and TRBJ1-1; 8 bases agree with TRBD1. CDR3 length equals 15 residues. The germline V gene has CDR1 LNHDA and CDR2 SQIVND (reference sequence). V gave up 5 bases and J gave up 1 base; unmatched junction bases: 6. The CDR3, as DNA: TGTGCCAGTAGTCTCAGGGGGCTGGGGAACACTGAAGCTTTCTTT. Its translation: CASSLRGLGNTEAFF.

This clonotype was picked up many times. This chain joins TRBV9 and TRBJ2-5; TRBD1 aligns across 8 bases. This CDR3 is built from 15 residues. Germline V lookup: CDR1 SGDLS, CDR2 YYNGEE. Trimming removed 0 bases from V and 5 bases from J; junction bases left unmatched: 6. Here the CDR3 DNA reads TGTGCCAGCAGCGTAGATTCAGGGGGCGGGGAGACCCAGTACTTC. This gives the protein CASSVDSGGGETQYF.

This clonotype was seen only a few times. This chain connects TRBV6-2 or TRBV6-3 to TRBJ1-5; TRBD1 is a possible D gene (5 bases). The CDR3 covers 13 residues. Germline loops: CDR1 MNHEY, CDR2 SVGEGT. V was clipped by 6 bases and J by 6 bases, with 12 bases between them. In DNA form, the CDR3 reads TGTGCCAGCAGCAGGGAAGGTAGTCAGCCCCAGCATTTT. Protein product: CASSREGSQPQHF.

This clonotype was recorded many times. The chain is built from TRBV28 and TRBJ1-1; TRBD1 matches 8 bases. The CDR3 extends over 18 amino acids. Trimming at V came to 6 bases and at J to 5 bases, leaving 20 bases not matched to a gene. Germline V CDR1 and CDR2: MDHEN, SYDVKM. This CDR3 reads CASRYSFKTGVKTTEAFF. The CDR3 DNA sequence: TGTGCCAGCAGATACTCTTTTAAGACAGGGGTGAAAACAACTGAAGCTTTCTTT.

This clonotype was seen at least ten times. This sequence joins TRBV3-1 and TRBJ2-1; D is undetermined. V was clipped by 4 bases and J by 5 bases, with 3 bases between them. CDR1 LGHDT and CDR2 YNNKEL come from the germline V gene (reference sequence). CDR3 length equals 11 residues. The CDR3 bases are TGTGCCAGCAGCCTCGACAATGAGCAGTTCTTC. Amino acid sequence: CASSLDNEQFF.

This clonotype occurred many times. This rearrangement joins TRBV18 to TRBJ1-5; no clear D gene. The CDR3 loop spans 15 amino acids. CDR1 KGHSH and CDR2 LQKENI come from the germline V gene. The V and J ends lost 2 bases and 0 bases respectively, with 8 bases between them. CDR3 in amino acids: CASSPSVGSNQPQHF. The CDR3 DNA is TGTGCCAGCTCACCAAGCGTTGGTAGCAATCAGCCCCAGCATTTT.

This clonotype has a handful of counts. The chain is built from TRBV7-6 and TRBJ2-1; D might be TRBD1 (5 bases). CDR3 length: 15 amino acids. V lost 10 bases, J lost 0 bases, and 16 bases lay in between. Germline V lookup: CDR1 SGHVS, CDR2 FNYEAQ. This chain's CDR3 is CATQQGASSYNEQFF. CDR3 nucleotide sequence: TGTGCCACCCAGCAGGGTGCTAGCTCCTACAATGAGCAGTTCTTC. The full variable domain, rest sourced from reference TRBV7-6 and TRBJ2-1, is GAGVSQSPRYKVTKRGQDVALRCDPISGHVSLYWYRQALGQGPEFLTYFNYEAQQDKSGLPNDRFSAERPEGSISTLTIQRTEQRDSAMYRCATQQGASSYNEQFFGPGTRLTVL.

This clonotype was seen repeatedly, ten times or more. This chain connects TRBV28 to TRBJ1-6; no firm D call. This CDR3 comprises 13 residues. Germline assignment: CDR1 MDHEN and CDR2 SYDVKM. Trimming stripped 5 bases from V and 8 bases from J, with 10 bases between. CDR3 in DNA: TGTGCCAGCAGTCGACACGCTGATTCACCCCTCCACTTT. Translation: CASSRHADSPLHF.

In its sample, this clonotype was seen many times. CDR3 sequence: CASSPRGGGPTDTQYF. DNA of the CDR3: TGTGCCAGCAGCCCTCGGGGAGGCGGACCCACGGATACGCAGTATTTT. The V gene is TRBV9, the J gene TRBJ2-3; tentatively, D is TRBD2 (6 bases). Deletions cut 4 bases from V and 6 bases from J, with 21 bases between. This CDR3 has 16 amino acids. The germline V gene has CDR1 SGDLS and CDR2 YYNGEE. The full variable domain, with the rest looked up from reference TRBV9 and TRBJ2-3, is DSGVTQTPKHLITATGQRVTLRCSPRSGDLSVYWYQQSLDQGLQFLIQYYNGEERAKGNILERFSAQQFPDLHSELNLSSLELGDSALYFCASSPRGGGPTDTQYFGPGTRLTVL.

This clonotype was seen many times. A read error may produce the germline difference seen at one junction end. The V and J genes are TRBV7-2 and TRBJ2-5; D may be TRBD2 (6 bases). There are 15 residues in the CDR3. CDR1 and CDR2 from the germline V gene are SGHTA and FQGNSA. This CDR3 reads CASTLDGSGQETQYF. The CDR3 nucleotides read TGTGCCAGCACCTTAGACGGGAGTGGGCAAGAGACCCAGTACTTC.

This clonotype has at least ten counts. The chain couples TRBV7-8 to TRBJ2-2; D is possibly TRBD2 (6 bases). CDR1 is SGHVS and CDR2 is FQNEAQ in the germline V gene. The V end was cut by 2 bases, the J end by 4 bases, with 14 bases between. This CDR3 contains 16 residues. CDR3 protein: CASSLWAAGGTGELFF. For the CDR3, the DNA is TGTGCCAGCAGCTTATGGGCGGCCGGGGGCACCGGGGAGCTGTTTTTT.

This clonotype has a handful of counts. The V gene is TRBV9, the J gene TRBJ1-6; a weak D match, TRBD1 (6 bases). This CDR3 contains 14 residues. Germline assignment: CDR1 SGDLS and CDR2 YYNGEE. Trimming removed 0 bases at V and 9 bases at J, with 10 bases between. The CDR3 spells CASSVAGVGSPLHF. CDR3 coding DNA: TGTGCCAGCAGCGTAGCAGGGGTAGGTTCACCCCTCCACTTT.